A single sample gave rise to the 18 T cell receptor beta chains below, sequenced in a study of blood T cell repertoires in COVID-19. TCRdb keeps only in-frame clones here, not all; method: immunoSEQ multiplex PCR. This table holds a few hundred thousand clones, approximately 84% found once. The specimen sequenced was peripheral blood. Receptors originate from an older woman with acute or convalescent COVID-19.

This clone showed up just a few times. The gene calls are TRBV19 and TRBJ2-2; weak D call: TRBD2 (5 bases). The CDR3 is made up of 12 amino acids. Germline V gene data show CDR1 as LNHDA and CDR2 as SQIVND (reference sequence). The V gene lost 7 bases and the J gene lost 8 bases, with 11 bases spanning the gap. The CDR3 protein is CASKGRVGELFF. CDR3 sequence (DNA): TGTGCCAGTAAAGGGCGGGTTGGGGAGCTGTTTTTT.

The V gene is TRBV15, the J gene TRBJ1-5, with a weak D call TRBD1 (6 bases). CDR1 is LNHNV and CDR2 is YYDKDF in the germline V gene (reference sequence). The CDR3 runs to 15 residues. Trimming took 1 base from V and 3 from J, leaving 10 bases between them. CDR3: CATSRGGGDNQPQHF. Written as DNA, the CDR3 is TGTGCCACCAGCAGAGGAGGGGGAGACAATCAGCCCCAGCATTTT.

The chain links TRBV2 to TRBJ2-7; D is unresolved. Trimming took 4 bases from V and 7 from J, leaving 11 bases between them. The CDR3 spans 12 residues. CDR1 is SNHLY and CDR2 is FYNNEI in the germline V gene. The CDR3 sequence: CASSGSSVEQYF. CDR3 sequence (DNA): TGTGCCAGCAGTGGGTCTTCGGTGGAGCAGTACTTC.

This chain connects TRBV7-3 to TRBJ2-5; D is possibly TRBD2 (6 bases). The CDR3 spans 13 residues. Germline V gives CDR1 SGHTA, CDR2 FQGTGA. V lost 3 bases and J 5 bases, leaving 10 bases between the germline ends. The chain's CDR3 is CASSLNRGETQYF. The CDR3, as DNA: TGTGCCAGCAGCTTGAATCGGGGGGAGACCCAGTACTTC.

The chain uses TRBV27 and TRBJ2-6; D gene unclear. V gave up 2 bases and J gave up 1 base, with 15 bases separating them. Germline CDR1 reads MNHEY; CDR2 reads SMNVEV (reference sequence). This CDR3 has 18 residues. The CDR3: CASSLPTLGPSGANVLTF. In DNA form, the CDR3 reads TGTGCCAGCAGTTTACCGACACTGGGCCCTTCTGGGGCCAACGTCCTGACTTTC.

CDR3 amino acids: CASSGAVEVEKLFF. The CDR3, as DNA: TGTGCCAGCTCAGGAGCAGTAGAGGTCGAAAAACTGTTTTTT. The chain couples TRBV18 to TRBJ1-4, with D hard to call. Germline V CDR1 and CDR2: KGHSH, LQKENI. CDR3 size: 14 residues. V was clipped by 5 bases and J by 8 bases, with 15 bases between them.

The CDR3 reads CASPAVFTEAFF. For the CDR3, the DNA is TGTGCCAGCCCAGCGGTCTTCACTGAAGCTTTCTTT. V usage is TRBV2 and J usage is TRBJ1-1, with D unclear. Germline V gene sequence: CDR1 SNHLY, CDR2 FYNNEI. V lost 8 bases to trimming and J lost 4 bases, with 11 bases between them. This CDR3 comprises 12 residues.

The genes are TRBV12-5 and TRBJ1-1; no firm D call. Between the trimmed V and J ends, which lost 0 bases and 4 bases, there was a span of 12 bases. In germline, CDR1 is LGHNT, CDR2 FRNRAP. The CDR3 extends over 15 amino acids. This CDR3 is CASGLVPEGSTEAFF. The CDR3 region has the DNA TGTGCTAGTGGTTTGGTACCGGAGGGCTCCACTGAAGCTTTCTTT. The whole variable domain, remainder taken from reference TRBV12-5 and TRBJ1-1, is DARVTQTPRHKVTEMGQEVTMRCQPILGHNTVFWYRQTMMQGLELLAYFRNRAPLDDSGMPKDRFSAEMPDATLATLKIQPSEPRDSAVYFCASGLVPEGSTEAFFGQGTRLTVV.

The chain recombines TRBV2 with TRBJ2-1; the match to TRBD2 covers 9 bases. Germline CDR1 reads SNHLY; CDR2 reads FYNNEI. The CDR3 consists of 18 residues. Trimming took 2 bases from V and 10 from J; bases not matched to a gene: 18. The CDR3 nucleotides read TGTGCCAGCAGTGAATGGGCTAGCGGGGTAATGTCTTCAGTAGAGCAGTTCTTC. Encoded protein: CASSEWASGVMSSVEQFF. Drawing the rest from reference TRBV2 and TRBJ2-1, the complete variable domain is EPEVTQTPSHQVTQMGQEVILRCVPISNHLYFYWYRQILGQKVEFLVSFYNNEISEKSEIFDDQFSVERPDGSNFTLKIRSTKLEDSAMYFCASSEWASGVMSSVEQFFGPGTRLTVL.

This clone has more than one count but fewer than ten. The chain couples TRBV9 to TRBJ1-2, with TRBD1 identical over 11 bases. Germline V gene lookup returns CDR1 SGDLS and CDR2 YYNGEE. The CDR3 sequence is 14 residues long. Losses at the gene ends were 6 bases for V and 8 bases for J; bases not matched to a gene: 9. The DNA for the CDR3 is TGTGCCAGCAATTTGGGACAGGGGGTCTACGGCTACACCTTC. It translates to CASNLGQGVYGYTF.

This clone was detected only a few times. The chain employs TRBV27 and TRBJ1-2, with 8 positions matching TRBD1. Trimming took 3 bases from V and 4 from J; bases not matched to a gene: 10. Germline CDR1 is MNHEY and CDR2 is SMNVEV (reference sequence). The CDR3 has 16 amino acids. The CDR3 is CASSLQRTGKAYGYTF. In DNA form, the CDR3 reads TGTGCCAGCAGTTTGCAACGGACAGGGAAGGCCTATGGCTACACCTTC.

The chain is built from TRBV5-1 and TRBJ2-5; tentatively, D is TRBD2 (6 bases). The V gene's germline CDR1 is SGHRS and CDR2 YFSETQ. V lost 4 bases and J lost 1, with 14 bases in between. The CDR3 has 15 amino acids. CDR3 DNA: TGCGCCAGCAGCCCTGACCGGGGGAGCCAAGAGACCCAGTACTTC. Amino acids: CASSPDRGSQETQYF.

CDR3 sequence reads: CASSLWQGKEQYF. CDR3 coding DNA: TGTGCCAGCAGCTTATGGCAGGGGAAAGAGCAGTACTTC. The J gene is TRBJ2-7, the V gene TRBV5-4; a weak D match, TRBD1 (6 bases). The CDR3 has 13 amino acids. Germline assignment: CDR1 SGHNT and CDR2 YYREEE (reference sequence). V lost 2 bases and J lost 7, with 13 bases in between.

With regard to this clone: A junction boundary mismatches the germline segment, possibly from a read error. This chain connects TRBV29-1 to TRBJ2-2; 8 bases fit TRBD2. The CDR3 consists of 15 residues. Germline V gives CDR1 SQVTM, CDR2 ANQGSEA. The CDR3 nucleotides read TGTACAATCAAGGGGCGGGGGGCGGTCGCCGGGGAGCTGTTTTTT. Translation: CTIKGRGAVAGELFF.

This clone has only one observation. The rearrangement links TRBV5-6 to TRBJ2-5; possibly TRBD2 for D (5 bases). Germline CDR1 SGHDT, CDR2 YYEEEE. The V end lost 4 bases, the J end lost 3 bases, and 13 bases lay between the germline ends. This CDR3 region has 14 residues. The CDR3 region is CASSPVDFEETQYF. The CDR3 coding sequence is TGTGCCAGCAGCCCGGTGGACTTTGAAGAGACCCAGTACTTC.

In DNA, the CDR3 is TGTGCCAGTAGGGGCATCGGGGGAAACTATGGCTACACCTTC. It specifies CASRGIGGNYGYTF. This sequence joins TRBV19 and TRBJ1-2; TRBD1 might be the D (5 bases). The CDR3 contains 14 residues. V was cut by 6 bases and J by 2 bases, with 13 bases left in between. Per germline, CDR1 LNHDA and CDR2 SQIVND (reference sequence).

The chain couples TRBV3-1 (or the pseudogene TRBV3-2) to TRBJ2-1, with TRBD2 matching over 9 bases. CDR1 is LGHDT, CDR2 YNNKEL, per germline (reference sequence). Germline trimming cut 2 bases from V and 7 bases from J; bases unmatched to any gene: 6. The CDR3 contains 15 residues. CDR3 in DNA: TGTGCCAGCAGCCAATTAGCGGGGGATCATAATGAGCAGTTCTTC. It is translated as CASSQLAGDHNEQFF.

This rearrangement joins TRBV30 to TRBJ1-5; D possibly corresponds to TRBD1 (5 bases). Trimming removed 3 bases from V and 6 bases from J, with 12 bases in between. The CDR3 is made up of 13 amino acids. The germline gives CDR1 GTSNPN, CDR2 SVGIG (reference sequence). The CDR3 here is CAWSPGTSQPQHF. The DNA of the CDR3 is TGTGCCTGGAGCCCAGGGACTAGTCAGCCCCAGCATTTT. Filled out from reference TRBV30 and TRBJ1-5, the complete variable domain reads SQTIHQWPATLVQPVGSPLSLECTVEGTSNPNLYWYRQAAGRGLQLLFYSVGIGQISSEVPQNLSASRPQDRQFILSSKKLLLSDSGFYLCAWSPGTSQPQHFGDGTRLSIL.